Below, 11 T cell receptor beta chains from the same sample are listed, as sequenced in a study of CD8 T cells in ankylosing spondylitis. Study conclusions and caveats: Within ankylosing spondylitis blood, a TCR beta motif made up of roughly eight highly homologous variants appeared to be characteristic.

TCRdb fed the 5' RACE reads into MiXCR, producing one record per CDR3 protein. The profile shows about 400,000 distinct CDR3 sequences, approximately 20% of them singletons. Antigen specificity for these receptors is unknown. The sequencing sample was made of blood, either unsorted or a sorted T cell fraction (not recorded which). The receptors derive from a male donor with ankylosing spondylitis.

This chain connects TRBV10-3 to TRBJ2-2; the match to TRBD2 covers 15 bases. Germline-derived CDR1 and CDR2 are ENHRY and SYGVKD. The CDR3 is 16 residues long. After removal of 11 bases from V and 4 bases from J, the junction contained 8 bases not matched to a gene. Here the CDR3 DNA reads TGTGCCGCTGGGACTAGCGGGAGGAAAGGCACCGGGGAGCTGTTTTTT. Translation gives CAAGTSGRKGTGELFF.

The chain employs TRBV3-1 and TRBJ2-1; 7 bases are shared with TRBD2. The germline V gene encodes CDR1 LGHDT and CDR2 YNNKEL (reference sequence). The CDR3 contains 15 residues. Unmatched junction bases numbered 8, after V lost 2 bases and J lost 7 bases. This chain's CDR3 is CASSQMAGVSNEQFF. CDR3 sequence (DNA): TGTGCCAGCAGCCAAATGGCGGGAGTATCGAATGAGCAGTTCTTC.

This chain links TRBV5-1 with TRBJ2-5; D call uncertain. There are 14 residues in the CDR3. V lost 0 bases and J lost 4, with 10 bases in between. In germline, CDR1 is SGHRS, CDR2 YFSETQ. CDR3 residues: CASSLDSSGETQYF. DNA of the CDR3: TGCGCCAGCAGCTTGGACTCATCGGGAGAGACCCAGTACTTC.

The genes are TRBV28 and TRBJ1-5; D is unresolved. The germline V gene has CDR1 MDHEN and CDR2 SYDVKM. The CDR3 loop spans 15 amino acids. The germline V and J ends were trimmed by 5 bases and 3 bases, with 14 bases remaining between them. CDR3 protein: CASSLWTGFNQPQHF. In nucleotides, the CDR3 is TGTGCCAGCAGTCTCTGGACTGGGTTCAATCAGCCCCAGCATTTT. Looking up the rest from reference TRBV28 and TRBJ1-5 gives the full variable domain: DVKVTQSSRYLVKRTGEKVFLECVQDMDHENMFWYRQDPGLGLRLIYFSYDVKMKEKGDIPEGYSVSREKKERFSLILESASTNQTSMYLCASSLWTGFNQPQHFGDGTRLSIL.

Ten or more counts support this clonotype. The chain joins TRBV12-3 or TRBV12-4 to TRBJ2-5; 9 bases align to TRBD2. This CDR3 has 14 residues. V was clipped by 7 bases and J by 3 bases; unmatched bases: 6. CDR3 amino acids: CASTISGGKETQYF. The CDR3, as DNA: TGTGCCAGCACTATAAGCGGGGGGAAAGAGACCCAGTACTTC.

This clonotype was seen more than once but under ten times. The chain is built from TRBV28 and TRBJ2-3; the D is unclear. CDR1 is MDHEN, CDR2 SYDVKM, per germline. This CDR3 spans 14 amino acids. Trimming removed 3 bases at V and 2 bases at J, with 9 bases between. CDR3 sequence reads: CASSFLLSTDTQYF. The CDR3 DNA sequence: TGTGCCAGCAGTTTTCTCCTTTCCACAGATACGCAGTATTTT.

The V call is TRBV20-1, the J call TRBJ2-7, with 8 bases aligning to TRBD2. Germline V gene lookup returns CDR1 DFQATT and CDR2 SNEGSKA (reference sequence). J was trimmed by 0 bases and V by 6 bases; bases with no gene match: 10. The CDR3 has 15 residues. The CDR3 bases are TGCAGTGCCAGCTCCGGGACTAGACCCTCCTACGAGCAGTACTTC. Amino acid sequence: CSASSGTRPSYEQYF.

The chain is built from TRBV29-1 and TRBJ2-5; D possibly uses TRBD1 or TRBD2 (6 bases each). The CDR3 spans 16 residues. With 2 bases removed from V and 2 bases from J, the gap between germline ends came to 18 bases. Per germline, CDR1 SQVTM and CDR2 ANQGSEA. Here the CDR3 reads CSVEPLRGGQQETQYF. In nucleotides, the CDR3 is TGCAGCGTTGAACCACTCAGGGGAGGACAACAAGAGACCCAGTACTTC.

This clonotype was found a few times. The V call is TRBV29-1, the J call TRBJ1-2; TRBD1 matches at 7 bases. Germline V gene data show CDR1 as SQVTM and CDR2 as ANQGSEA. V was pared by 4 bases and J by 8 bases, with 7 bases of the junction left unmatched. The CDR3 has 12 residues. The CDR3 loop reads CSVGAGGEGYTF. The CDR3 coding sequence is TGCAGCGTTGGGGCAGGGGGGGAAGGCTACACCTTC.

The chain uses TRBV3-1 and TRBJ2-1; TRBD2 aligns across 14 bases. Looked up from germline, CDR1 is LGHDT and CDR2 is YNNKEL (reference sequence). This CDR3 is built from 18 residues. The V segment lost 0 bases and the J segment 6 bases; nucleotides outside the gene matches: 7. In nucleotides, the CDR3 is TGTGCCAGCAGCCAAGACACCCGGGGACTAGCGGGAGCCAATGAGCAGTTCTTC. This codes for CASSQDTRGLAGANEQFF.

On this clonotype: The junction departs from germline at one end; a sequencing error may be responsible. V and J are TRBV6-4 and TRBJ1-4; a possible D gene is TRBD1 (6 bases). Germline loops: CDR1 MRHNA, CDR2 SNTAGT. The CDR3 sequence is 15 residues long. The chain's CDR3 is CASSETDRPNGKLFF. The CDR3 DNA reads as TGTGCCAGCAGTGAAACGGACAGACCGAATGGAAAACTGTTTTTT.